This TCR beta chain was retrieved from a study of shared clonotypes between healthy human individuals. Study-level background: A couple of female and a few male donors aged 18 to 49 were enrolled.

V was cut by 4 bases and J by 4 bases, with 8 bases left in between. Germline values: CDR1 SGHTS, CDR2 YDEGEE. The CDR3 has 13 residues. Study-level results: Generally, naive subsets (rather than memory subsets) showed larger estimated richness. The study sampled only blood, and tissue repertoires likely differ.

Comments on this clone: Antigen: not known.

Study processing details: From ImmunoSEQ came sequences covering only the junction and carrying no quality scores, so filtering differed. Some clones are missing from TCRdb's copy, which holds only in-frame ones; the method was immunoSEQ multiplex PCR. V, J and clone size were drawn from that table, and D and trimming were deduced from the DNA. This sample has roughly 2.5 million clones; approximately 94% occur once, and the top ten carry 0.14%. Sequencing was done on a sample of naive CD4+ T cells sorted from blood. Sample subset: CD45RA+ positively selected. The TCR was taken from a man aged 18 to 35 in good health. The rearrangement joins TRBV5-8 to TRBJ1-4; D not certain. The CDR3 DNA sequence: TGTGCCAGCAGCCCCGGGTATAATGAAAAACTGTTTTTT. Protein product: CASSPGYNEKLFF.